Following are 19 T cell receptor beta chains from one sample sequenced in a study of blood T cell repertoires in COVID-19. Data came from immunoSEQ multiplex PCR; TCRdb stores just in-frame clones and leaves some out. The sample yields hundreds of thousands of clones, 86% seen once. The sequenced sample was peripheral blood. The receptors shown here come from a woman in her 70s with COVID-19, enrolled during active disease.

This clone was counted a single time. This chain connects TRBV6-5 to TRBJ1-1, with a possible D match to TRBD1 (5 bases). The CDR3 sequence is 15 residues long. Between the trimmed V and J ends, which lost 0 bases and 0 bases, there was a span of 8 bases. Germline-derived CDR1 and CDR2 are MNHEY and SVGAGI. This chain's CDR3 is CASSYSGHMNTEAFF. CDR3 in DNA: TGTGCCAGCAGTTACTCCGGACACATGAACACTGAAGCTTTCTTT.

CDR3 coding DNA: TGCGCCAGCAGCCACGGGACTGGTAATTCACCCCTCCACTTT. Translated: CASSHGTGNSPLHF. The rearrangement links TRBV5-1 to TRBJ1-6, with D possibly matching TRBD1 (5 bases). With 4 bases removed from V and 6 bases from J, the gap between germline ends came to 11 bases. Germline CDR1 and CDR2: SGHRS and YFSETQ. The CDR3 loop spans 14 amino acids.

The chain uses TRBV5-1 and TRBJ1-2; D is unresolved. The V gene lost 3 bases and the J gene lost 4 bases, with 10 bases spanning the gap. CDR1 and CDR2 from the germline V gene are SGHRS and YFSETQ. This CDR3 contains 13 residues. In DNA, the CDR3 is TGCGCCAGCAGCTCCGAGGGCAGCTATGGCTACACCTTC. It codes for CASSSEGSYGYTF.

The gene calls are TRBV6-5 and TRBJ2-2; tentatively, D is TRBD2 (5 bases). CDR3 length: 15 residues. Germline CDR1 and CDR2: MNHEY and SVGAGI. Trimming removed 0 bases at V and 4 bases at J, with 9 bases between. CDR3 DNA: TGTGCCAGCAGTTACTCGATTGCGGGCACCGGGGAGCTGTTTTTT. Translation: CASSYSIAGTGELFF.

The chain joins TRBV5-1 to TRBJ2-2; 10 bases map to TRBD1. V dropped 4 bases and J dropped 1; count of bases not matched to a gene: 7. Germline V gene lookup returns CDR1 SGHRS and CDR2 YFSETQ. This CDR3 contains 17 residues. CDR3 in amino acids: CASSNGQGGMNTGELFF. The CDR3 region has the DNA TGCGCCAGCAGCAATGGACAGGGGGGTATGAACACCGGGGAGCTGTTTTTT.

This sequence joins TRBV27 and TRBJ1-5, with 8 positions matching TRBD1. V shed 5 bases and J 2 bases; nucleotides not matched to a gene: 8. This CDR3 has 16 amino acids. Looked up from germline, CDR1 is MNHEY and CDR2 is SMNVEV (reference sequence). The chain's CDR3 is CASSPLDRGGNQPQHF. Here the CDR3 DNA reads TGTGCCAGCAGTCCCCTTGACAGGGGCGGCAATCAGCCCCAGCATTTT.

This clone was seen a handful of times. The rearrangement joins TRBV21-1 to TRBJ1-2; TRBD1 is taken as the D call from the table, unchecked against the DNA. TRBV21-1 is classified as a pseudogene. This CDR3 comprises 18 residues. The CDR3 loop reads CASSKFLQGPQSVYGYTF. CDR3 nucleotides: TGTGCCAGCAGCAAATTCCTACAGGGGCCCCAGAGTGTCTATGGCTACACCTTC.

V and J are TRBV7-3 and TRBJ2-3; 12 nucleotides match TRBD2. The length of the CDR3 is 15 residues. The ends lost 4 bases at V and 5 bases at J; junction bases unmatched: 4. Germline V gene sequence: CDR1 SGHTA, CDR2 FQGTGA. The CDR3 DNA follows: TGTGCCAGCAGCTCTAGCGGGGGGGCCCAAGATACGCAGTATTTT. Translation: CASSSSGGAQDTQYF.

The gene calls are TRBV10-2 and TRBJ2-3; D may be TRBD1 (6 bases). CDR3 size: 15 residues. CDR1 and CDR2 (germline): WSHSY, SAAADI. V was clipped by 6 bases and J by 0 bases, with 13 bases between them. CDR3 DNA: TGCGCCAGCAGCCAGGGGCCAACTAGCACAGATACGCAGTATTTT. It translates to CASSQGPTSTDTQYF.

CDR3: CASTAGQEVSYGNQPQHF. DNA for the CDR3: TGTGCCAGTACCGCGGGTCAGGAGGTTTCCTATGGCAATCAGCCCCAGCATTTT. The chain has TRBV19 and TRBJ1-5, with D hard to call. V lost 7 bases, J lost 2 bases, and 24 bases lay in between. The length of the CDR3 is 18 residues. Looked up from germline, CDR1 is LNHDA and CDR2 is SQIVND (reference sequence).

This sequence joins TRBV5-8 and TRBJ1-2; D unresolved. This CDR3 comprises 12 residues. In germline, CDR1 is SGHTS, CDR2 YDEGEE. Trimming took off 0 bases at V and 7 bases at J, with 7 bases between the two ends. This chain's CDR3 is CASSLDLSGYTF. As DNA, the CDR3 is TGTGCCAGCAGCTTGGATTTGAGTGGCTACACCTTC.

The CDR3 here is CSVAPPLVRDLRGYTF. CDR3 in DNA: TGCAGCGTTGCTCCCCCTCTAGTTCGGGACTTACGTGGCTACACCTTC. The J gene is TRBJ1-2, the V gene TRBV29-1; tentative D call: TRBD1 (5 bases). Trimming removed 4 bases at V and 7 bases at J, with 25 bases between. Germline CDR1 SQVTM, CDR2 ANQGSEA. The CDR3 runs 16 residues.

J is TRBJ2-6 and V is TRBV27, with a weak D call TRBD1 (5 bases). The CDR3 has 15 amino acids. Trimming pared 8 bases from V and 0 bases from J, leaving 11 bases between. CDR1 MNHEY and CDR2 SMNVEV come from the germline V gene (reference sequence). CDR3 sequence (DNA): TGTGCCAGCGGAAGACAGTACTCTGGGGCCAACGTCCTGACTTTC. As protein: CASGRQYSGANVLTF.

The rearrangement uses TRBV6-5 and TRBJ1-2; TRBD1 is a possible D gene (6 bases). CDR3 length: 14 amino acids. The V gene's germline CDR1 is MNHEY and CDR2 SVGAGI. The V end was cut by 5 bases, the J end by 4 bases, with 14 bases between. The CDR3 loop reads CASSLADRFYGYTF. The CDR3 region has the DNA TGTGCCAGCAGTCTAGCTGACAGGTTCTATGGCTACACCTTC.

This clone was detected once. The rearrangement links TRBV27 to TRBJ2-2; D is perhaps TRBD1 (5 bases). Germline V CDR1 and CDR2: MNHEY, SMNVEV (reference sequence). V was cut by 6 bases and J by 8 bases, with 13 bases left in between. The CDR3 is 13 amino acids. The CDR3 DNA reads as TGTGCCAGCAGGGGGCCGGTCGGAGGGGAGCTGTTTTTT. It codes for CASRGPVGGELFF.

The chain carries TRBV25-1 and TRBJ1-5; weak D call: TRBD1 (6 bases). V was pared by 10 bases and J by 3 bases, with 16 bases between. This CDR3 is 14 amino acids long. The germline gives CDR1 MGHDK, CDR2 SYGVNS. CDR3 residues: CAKKRGGDNQPQHF. CDR3 nucleotide sequence: TGTGCCAAAAAAAGGGGGGGTGACAATCAGCCCCAGCATTTT.

V is TRBV7-9 and J is TRBJ1-1; D is unresolved. V lost 8 bases and J 1 base, leaving 11 bases between the germline ends. The CDR3 has 13 residues. Germline loops: CDR1 SEHNR, CDR2 FQNEAQ (reference sequence). The CDR3 here is CASAQEPNTEAFF. In DNA, the CDR3 is TGTGCCAGCGCCCAGGAACCGAACACTGAAGCTTTCTTT.

V and J are TRBV19 and TRBJ2-6; 7 bases match TRBD1. V lost 2 bases and J lost 2; bases outside the gene matches: 9. CDR1 and CDR2 (germline): LNHDA, SQIVND (reference sequence). The CDR3 spans 18 residues. CDR3 loop: CASSIKGQNLAGANVLTF. Here the CDR3 DNA reads TGTGCCAGTAGTATAAAGGGACAGAATTTAGCTGGGGCCAACGTCCTGACTTTC.

The gene calls are TRBV5-4 and TRBJ2-5; 8 bases align to TRBD1. The CDR3 is 15 residues long. Germline CDR1 reads SGHNT; CDR2 reads YYREEE (reference sequence). V was pared by 4 bases and J by 5 bases, with 10 bases of the junction left unmatched. In DNA form, the CDR3 reads TGTGCCAGCAGCGGAAAACAGGGGGGCTACGAGACCCAGTACTTC. Its protein product is CASSGKQGGYETQYF. Together with reference TRBV5-4 and TRBJ2-5, the CDR3 gives the full variable domain: ETGVTQSPTHLIKTRGQQVTLRCSSQSGHNTVSWYQQALGQGPQFIFQYYREEENGRGNFPPRFSGLQFPNYSSELNVNALELDDSALYLCASSGKQGGYETQYFGPGTRLLVL.